These T cell receptor beta chains were read from a single sample in a study of post-analysis software for immune sequencing data. TCRdb fed the PCR reads into MiXCR, producing one record per CDR3 protein. The repertoire holds around 710,000 distinct CDR3 sequences, with roughly 46% as singletons. Source material: blood. The receptors were sampled from a girl under 18 with multiple sclerosis. The CDR3 runs from the conserved cysteine through the conserved F or W. A D gene is named only where the DNA matches it firmly. Size is omitted from some rows. Given values are once, few, many or a class for expanded clones.

TRBV4-1	TRBD1	TRBJ2-3	few	CASNLGGLPDTQYF	TGCGCCAGCAACCTAGGGGGCCTCCCAGATACGCAGTATTTT
TRBV6-1	TRBD1	TRBJ1-4	.	CASSEGQGGEKLFF	TGTGCCAGCAGTGAAGGGCAGGGGGGTGAAAAACTGTTTTTT
TRBV20-1	.	TRBJ1-2	.	CSARPRGNYGYTF	TGCAGTGCTAGACCCCGGGGGAACTATGGCTACACCTTC
TRBV20-1	TRBD2	TRBJ2-1	.	CSAGLAGVYNEQFF	TGCAGTGCCGGACTAGCGGGAGTCTACAATGAGCAGTTCTTC
TRBV29-1	.	TRBJ2-7	.	CSVENLSYEQYF	TGCAGCGTTGAGAACCTCTCCTACGAGCAGTACTTC
TRBV5-1	TRBD1	TRBJ1-6	.	CASSLRTGYNSPLHF	TGCGCCAGCAGCCTACGGACAGGCTATAATTCACCCCTCCACTTT
TRBV7-6	.	TRBJ2-7	few	CASSLRAVPPGEQYF	TGTGCCAGCAGCTTACGGGCTGTCCCCCCGGGCGAGCAGTACTTC
TRBV30	.	TRBJ1-1	few	CAWKQGKGTEAFF	TGTGCCTGGAAGCAGGGAAAGGGGACTGAAGCTTTCTTT
TRBV20-1	.	TRBJ2-3	.	CSAENRQASTDTQYF	TGCAGTGCAGAGAATAGACAGGCTAGCACAGATACGCAGTATTTT
TRBV12-3/TRBV12-4	.	TRBJ2-4	few	CASSLRRRQEQYF	TGTGCCAGCAGTTTACGGAGAAGACAAGAGCAGTACTTC
TRBV18	.	TRBJ1-2	few	CASSAPNYGYTF	TGTGCCAGCTCAGCCCCCAACTATGGCTACACCTTC
TRBV27	TRBD2	TRBJ2-5	.	CASSFGTSGSNNEQYF	TGTGCCAGCAGTTTCGGGACTAGCGGGAGCAACAATGAGCAGTACTTC
TRBV20-1	.	TRBJ2-3	.	CSASATSYGTDTQYF	TGCAGTGCTAGTGCGACTAGTTACGGCACAGATACGCAGTATTTT
TRBV30	.	TRBJ1-2	.	CAWTRRRGDGYTF	TGTGCCTGGACTAGGAGGAGGGGGGATGGCTACACCTTC
TRBV15	.	TRBJ1-1	few	CATSRDLTGMNTEAFF	TGTGCCACCAGCAGAGATCTGACGGGAATGAACACTGAAGCTTTCTTT
TRBV5-6	.	TRBJ2-1	once	CASSLGEVEQFF	TGTGCCAGCAGCTTGGGTGAGGTTGAGCAGTTCTTC
TRBV29-1	.	TRBJ1-2	few	CSAAWIADYGYTF	TGCAGCGCCGCCTGGATAGCGGACTATGGCTACACCTTC
TRBV29-1	.	TRBJ2-1	once	CSVVLPFGNNEQFF	TGCAGCGTTGTTCTCCCCTTTGGCAACAATGAGCAGTTCTTC
TRBV7-9	.	TRBJ1-5	.	CASSLGAGNSNQPQHF	TGTGCCAGCAGCTTAGGGGCAGGAAATAGCAATCAGCCCCAGCATTTT
TRBV10-3	TRBD2	TRBJ2-5	few	CAISPGPASGPQETQYF	TGTGCCATCAGCCCGGGTCCAGCTAGCGGGCCTCAAGAGACCCAGTACTTC
TRBV10-3	.	TRBJ2-3	.	CAISESLGSRGDNTDTQYF	TGTGCCATCAGTGAGTCCCTCGGTTCAAGAGGAGACAACACAGATACGCAGTATTTT
TRBV4-3	TRBD2	TRBJ2-1	few	CASSQEIVGRAYNEQFF	TGCGCCAGCAGCCAAGAAATCGTCGGGAGGGCCTACAATGAGCAGTTCTTC
TRBV24-1	.	TRBJ2-7	few	CATSETGTAYEQYF	TGTGCCACCAGTGAAACTGGGACCGCTTACGAGCAGTACTTC
TRBV20-1	.	TRBJ2-5	.	CSVRGVQETQYF	TGCAGCGTAAGGGGGGTGCAAGAGACCCAGTACTTC
TRBV20-1	TRBD2	TRBJ2-1	.	CSATTIAGDTYNEQFF	TGCAGTGCTACCACGATAGCGGGAGACACCTACAATGAGCAGTTCTTC
TRBV10-2	.	TRBJ2-3	.	CASSIRGSSTDTQYF	TGCGCCAGCAGTATACGGGGGTCTAGCACAGATACGCAGTATTTT
TRBV29-1	TRBD1	TRBJ1-4	.	CSVGLTGGTNEKLFF	TGCAGCGTAGGGCTAACAGGGGGCACTAATGAAAAACTGTTTTTT
TRBV7-9	TRBD1	TRBJ1-2	.	CASSSLRTGAQGYTF	TGTGCCAGCAGCTCCCTACGGACAGGGGCGCAAGGCTACACCTTC
TRBV15	TRBD2	TRBJ2-3	.	CATSRAAGDRTDTQYF	TGTGCCACCAGCAGAGCAGCGGGAGATCGCACAGATACGCAGTATTTT
TRBV29-1	.	TRBJ2-1	.	CSVGDRGNEQFF	TGCAGCGTTGGGGATCGGGGTAATGAGCAGTTCTTC
TRBV20-1	TRBD2	TRBJ2-7	few	CSAREGVAGYYEQYF	TGCAGTGCTAGAGAAGGGGTAGCGGGGTACTACGAGCAGTACTTC
TRBV2	.	TRBJ2-2	.	CASKAVANTGELFF	TGTGCCAGCAAGGCGGTAGCGAACACCGGGGAGCTGTTTTTT
TRBV7-9	.	TRBJ1-2	.	CASSARLEGGDYGYTF	TGTGCCAGCAGCGCTCGGTTGGAGGGGGGAGACTATGGCTACACCTTC
TRBV15	TRBD2	TRBJ2-7	.	CATSYSSGTTYEQYF	TGTGCCACCAGCTATTCTAGCGGAACCACCTACGAGCAGTACTTC
TRBV10-3	.	TRBJ2-1	.	CAISDGTTWDEQFF	TGTGCCATCAGCGACGGGACCACCTGGGATGAGCAGTTCTTC
TRBV10-3	TRBD1	TRBJ2-7	few	CATRPFKTGDEQYF	TGTGCCACTCGTCCCTTCAAGACAGGGGACGAGCAGTACTTC
TRBV10-3	.	TRBJ2-7	.	CAITTSGEQYF	TGTGCCATCACTACCTCGGGCGAGCAGTACTTC
TRBV12-3/TRBV12-4	.	TRBJ1-6	.	CASSPTGSRSYNSPLHF	TGTGCCAGCAGCCCAACAGGATCCCGCTCCTATAATTCACCCCTCCACTTT
TRBV7-9	TRBD2	TRBJ2-3	.	CASSHRRNPVAGGVDTQYF	TGTGCCAGCAGCCACCGCCGAAACCCGGTAGCGGGAGGTGTAGATACGCAGTATTTT
TRBV5-4	.	TRBJ2-1	.	CAGSRGESYNEQFF	TGTGCCGGCAGTAGGGGGGAGAGTTACAATGAGCAGTTCTTC
TRBV7-2	TRBD1	TRBJ2-7	.	CASGPGTGPNEQYF	TGTGCCAGCGGGCCTGGGACAGGGCCAAACGAGCAGTACTTC
TRBV2	TRBD2	TRBJ2-1	.	CAGPGTSGTRSSYNEQFF	TGTGCCGGCCCCGGGACTAGCGGGACCAGGAGCTCCTACAATGAGCAGTTCTTC
TRBV24-1	.	TRBJ1-5	few	CATSGGGPQHF	TGTGCCACCAGTGGTGGAGGCCCCCAGCATTTT
TRBV2	.	TRBJ2-7	.	CASSERSRRGEQYF	TGTGCCAGCAGTGAAAGGTCCAGGAGGGGCGAGCAGTACTTC
TRBV30	.	TRBJ2-1	few	CAWTTDPSYGQFF	TGTGCCTGGACCACGGACCCATCTTATGGGCAGTTCTTC
TRBV6-1	TRBD1	TRBJ2-7	.	CASTPGTAPSEQYF	TGTGCCAGCACCCCCGGGACAGCCCCAAGCGAGCAGTACTTC
TRBV7-9	TRBD1	TRBJ1-5	once	CASTDRGRPQHF	TGTGCCAGCACCGACAGGGGGAGGCCCCAGCATTTT
TRBV18	.	TRBJ1-1	.	CASSPPGQRPNTEAFF	TGTGCCAGCTCACCACCGGGACAAAGGCCTAACACTGAAGCTTTCTTT
TRBV6-5	TRBD2	TRBJ2-1	.	CASQLVAGDYNEQFF	TGTGCCAGCCAGTTAGTAGCGGGAGACTACAATGAGCAGTTCTTC
TRBV20-1	TRBD2	TRBJ2-5	few	CSARPTPGTSGSLLSAQYF	TGCAGTGCTAGACCGACCCCTGGCACTAGCGGGAGCCTTTTGAGTGCCCAGTACTTC
TRBV7-9	.	TRBJ2-7	.	CASSLGLGLYEQYF	TGTGCCAGCAGCTTAGGACTAGGTCTCTACGAGCAGTACTTC
TRBV7-9	TRBD1	TRBJ2-6	.	CASSARDSVSGANVLTF	TGTGCCAGCAGCGCCCGGGACAGCGTCTCTGGGGCCAACGTCCTGACTTTC
TRBV12-3/TRBV12-4	.	TRBJ2-3	.	CTSSTWGSTDTQYF	TGTACCAGCAGTACATGGGGGAGCACAGATACGCAGTATTTT
TRBV20-1	.	TRBJ2-7	.	CSASSPQGPYEQYF	TGCAGTGCTAGCAGCCCCCAGGGGCCCTACGAGCAGTACTTC
TRBV5-4	TRBD2	TRBJ2-1	few	CASSARLAGGYNEQFF	TGTGCCAGCAGCGCCCGACTAGCGGGAGGGTACAATGAGCAGTTCTTC
TRBV7-3	.	TRBJ2-5	few	CASSLRGYQETQYF	TGTGCCAGCAGCTTACGGGGGTACCAAGAGACCCAGTACTTC
TRBV7-3	TRBD2	TRBJ2-1	few	CASSPLAGLKDEQFF	TGTGCCAGCAGCCCCCTAGCGGGATTGAAGGATGAGCAGTTCTTC
TRBV20-1	.	TRBJ2-7	few	CSATPTFEREQYF	TGCAGTGCTACCCCTACATTCGAACGCGAGCAGTACTTC
TRBV24-1	.	TRBJ2-7	.	CATSDLEDSATYEQYF	TGTGCCACCAGTGATTTAGAGGACAGTGCGACCTACGAGCAGTACTTC